One sample yielded the 28 T cell receptor beta chains listed below, sequenced in a study of blood T cell repertoires in COVID-19. Sequencing used immunoSEQ multiplex PCR; TCRdb keeps in-frame clones, though not all of them. The table shows about 370,000 clones, with more than 80% occurring only once. The sequencing sample was made of peripheral blood. The source is a woman in her thirties with COVID-19, enrolled during active disease.

This rearrangement joins TRBV7-9 to TRBJ1-1, with unresolved D. The V end was cut by 2 bases, the J end by 4 bases, with 11 bases between. CDR1 SEHNR and CDR2 FQNEAQ come from the germline V gene (reference sequence). The CDR3 loop spans 14 amino acids. CDR3: CASSLRPRGTEAFF. As DNA, the CDR3 is TGTGCCAGCAGCTTAAGACCGCGGGGCACTGAAGCTTTCTTT.

The V and J genes are TRBV27 and TRBJ2-7, with 7 bases lining up with TRBD2. V lost 8 bases to trimming and J lost 7 bases; unmatched junction nucleotides: 14. Germline-derived CDR1 and CDR2 are MNHEY and SMNVEV (reference sequence). The CDR3 loop spans 14 amino acids. CDR3 DNA: TGTGCCAGCGAACCTAGCGGTCCTCTGTGGGAGCAGTACTTC. As protein: CASEPSGPLWEQYF.

This chain links TRBV10-3 with TRBJ1-1; TRBD1 matches at 7 bases. V lost 2 bases, J lost 0 bases, and 6 bases stayed unmatched. This CDR3 is built from 16 residues. CDR1 is ENHRY, CDR2 SYGVKD, per germline. The CDR3 bases are TGTGCCATCAGTGAGCTCGGAGGGGGCTTGAACACTGAAGCTTTCTTT. Protein product: CAISELGGGLNTEAFF.

The chain combines TRBV4-1 with TRBJ1-5, with D possibly matching TRBD1 (6 bases). V lost 4 bases, J lost 4 bases, and 17 bases lay in between. Germline-derived CDR1 and CDR2 are MGHRA and YSYEKL. The CDR3 consists of 16 residues. The CDR3 loop is CASSPALLGANQPQHF. The CDR3 DNA sequence: TGCGCCAGCAGCCCAGCACTGCTGGGGGCAAATCAGCCCCAGCATTTT.

V gene TRBV4-1 combines with J gene TRBJ1-4, with 8 bases identical to TRBD1. J gave up 5 bases and V 1 base, and 9 bases lay outside the gene matches. This CDR3 has 17 residues. Germline V CDR1 and CDR2: MGHRA, YSYEKL. The CDR3 bases are TGCGCCAGCAGCCAAGCGCCTTACAGGGGGGGGAATGAAAAACTGTTTTTT. As protein: CASSQAPYRGGNEKLFF.

The chain uses TRBV6-5 and TRBJ1-3; D call uncertain. Germline V gene data show CDR1 as MNHEY and CDR2 as SVGAGI. Trimming took off 10 bases at V and 4 bases at J, with 20 bases between the two ends. CDR3 length: 15 residues. CDR3 in DNA: TGTGCCACCAAAGGAGATTTTTTAACAGGAAACACCATATATTTT. It codes for CATKGDFLTGNTIYF.

V is TRBV7-2 and J is TRBJ1-2; 9 nucleotides line up with TRBD1. This CDR3 is 15 amino acids long. J gave up 8 bases and V 4 bases, and 11 bases lay outside the gene matches. The germline V gene encodes CDR1 SGHTA and CDR2 FQGNSA. The CDR3 DNA is TGTGCCAGCAGCTACCACAGGGGGCGCGTATCAGGCTACACCTTC. This encodes CASSYHRGRVSGYTF.

This sequence joins TRBV19 and TRBJ1-5, with 8 bases fitting TRBD1. The CDR3 has 14 residues. J gave up 5 bases and V 6 bases, and 6 bases lay outside the gene matches. Per the germline V gene, CDR1 is LNHDA and CDR2 is SQIVND (reference sequence). The DNA of the CDR3 is TGTGCCAGTAGATCCGACAGGGGAGATCAGCCCCAGCATTTT. This sequence encodes CASRSDRGDQPQHF.

This clone has just one count. This chain joins TRBV5-4 and TRBJ1-1; D is undetermined. CDR1 SGHNT and CDR2 YYREEE come from the germline V gene (reference sequence). The CDR3 totals 11 residues. Trimming cost V 0 bases and J 8 bases, with 5 bases left between them. The CDR3 loop is CASSLASEAFF. DNA for the CDR3: TGTGCCAGCAGCTTGGCCTCCGAAGCTTTCTTT.

The rearrangement joins TRBV20-1 to TRBJ2-5; D perhaps matches TRBD2 (5 bases). This CDR3 is 11 amino acids long. Germline V CDR1 and CDR2: DFQATT, SNEGSKA (reference sequence). The CDR3 spells CSGLTRETQYF. In DNA form, the CDR3 reads TGCAGCGGACTGACGCGAGAGACCCAGTACTTC.

The chain couples TRBV10-2 to TRBJ1-6; TRBD1 is a possible D gene (5 bases). V lost 6 bases and J 5 bases, leaving 11 bases between the germline ends. Per the germline V gene, CDR1 is WSHSY and CDR2 is SAAADI. The CDR3 spans 14 residues. The CDR3 here is CASSPDSHNSPLHF. The DNA for the CDR3 is TGCGCCAGCAGCCCCGACAGCCATAATTCACCCCTCCACTTT.

The J gene is TRBJ1-1, the V gene TRBV2, with D unresolved. Trimming stripped 7 bases from V and 1 base from J, with 7 bases between. CDR3 length equals 12 residues. Germline CDR1 and CDR2: SNHLY and FYNNEI. The CDR3 here is CASIRRNTEAFF. For the CDR3, the DNA is TGTGCCAGCATACGGAGGAACACTGAAGCTTTCTTT.

This clone appeared a single time. The chain links TRBV5-1 to TRBJ2-1; possible D gene TRBD1, 6 bases. Per germline, CDR1 SGHRS and CDR2 YFSETQ. Trimming pared 4 bases from V and 0 bases from J, leaving 14 bases between. This CDR3 region has 16 residues. CDR3 region: CASSPAGQHSYNEQFF. The CDR3 nucleotides read TGCGCCAGCAGCCCGGCCGGACAGCACTCCTACAATGAGCAGTTCTTC.

In its sample, this clone was seen a few times. J is TRBJ1-1 and V is TRBV5-1; D unresolved. Germline V lookup: CDR1 SGHRS, CDR2 YFSETQ. The length of the CDR3 is 15 residues. V was shortened by 1 base and J by 5 bases, with 15 bases between the two germline ends. The CDR3 here is CASSLMSSEATEAFF. As DNA, the CDR3 is TGCGCCAGCAGCTTGATGTCCTCAGAGGCGACTGAAGCTTTCTTT.

The chain employs TRBV28 and TRBJ1-5; D not resolved. Trimming took 6 bases from V and 7 from J, leaving 16 bases between them. CDR1 is MDHEN and CDR2 is SYDVKM in the germline V gene. The CDR3 totals 14 residues. The CDR3 sequence is CASSPGGPKQPQHF. CDR3 nucleotides: TGTGCCAGCAGCCCAGGAGGTCCGAAACAGCCCCAGCATTTT.

This chain uses TRBV18 with TRBJ2-3; TRBD2 agrees at 13 bases. Germline assignment: CDR1 KGHSH and CDR2 LQKENI. The ends lost 2 bases at V and 3 bases at J; junction bases unmatched: 2. CDR3 size: 16 residues. In DNA, the CDR3 is TGTGCCAGCTCACCATGGACTAGCGGGGGTACAGATACGCAGTATTTT. This codes for CASSPWTSGGTDTQYF.

The chain has TRBV28 and TRBJ2-3; perhaps TRBD2 as D (6 bases). The V gene's germline CDR1 is MDHEN and CDR2 SYDVKM. V shed 5 bases and J shed 2 bases, with 11 bases lying between them. The CDR3 is made up of 14 amino acids. This CDR3 reads CASSRSGATDTQYF. Written as DNA, the CDR3 is TGTGCCAGCAGTCGGTCGGGAGCCACAGATACGCAGTATTTT.

The rearrangement uses TRBV7-9 and TRBJ2-2, with 8 bases identical to TRBD2. The CDR3 has 14 residues. The germline V gene encodes CDR1 SEHNR and CDR2 FQNEAQ (reference sequence). V trimming: 5 bases; J trimming: 7 bases; junction bases outside the gene matches: 6. The CDR3 here is CASSPGLAGGELFF. CDR3 coding DNA: TGTGCCAGCAGCCCAGGACTAGCAGGCGGGGAGCTGTTTTTT.

The CDR3 loop reads CASSAGTSGRISYNEQFF. The CDR3 bases are TGTGCCAGCAGTGCCGGGACTAGCGGGAGGATCTCCTACAATGAGCAGTTCTTC. The chain joins TRBV7-8 to TRBJ2-1, with TRBD2 identical over 15 bases. Germline V gives CDR1 SGHVS, CDR2 FQNEAQ. The CDR3 is 18 residues long. J gave up 0 bases and V 6 bases, and 6 bases lay outside the gene matches.

The chain is built from TRBV5-8 and TRBJ1-5, with 8 nucleotides matching TRBD1. V dropped 3 bases and J dropped 0; count of bases not matched to a gene: 5. Germline V gene data show CDR1 as SGHTS and CDR2 as YDEGEE. CDR3 size: 16 residues. CDR3 in amino acids: CASSYGTGYSNQPQHF. The CDR3, as DNA: TGTGCCAGCAGCTACGGGACAGGTTATAGCAATCAGCCCCAGCATTTT.

The rearrangement uses TRBV12-3 or TRBV12-4 and TRBJ1-1, with 7 bases aligning to TRBD1. V gave up 5 bases and J gave up 6 bases; unmatched junction bases: 6. The CDR3 contains 13 residues. CDR3 in DNA: TGTGCCAGCAGTGTACAGGGGTTGGCTGAAGCTTTCTTT. It yields the protein CASSVQGLAEAFF.

The chain links TRBV27 to TRBJ2-5; 7 bases line up with TRBD1. The CDR3 has 15 amino acids. The germline V gene encodes CDR1 MNHEY and CDR2 SMNVEV (reference sequence). The ends lost 2 bases at V and 2 bases at J; junction bases unmatched: 5. The CDR3: CASSLGTAPQETQYF. The CDR3 region has the DNA TGTGCCAGCAGTTTAGGGACAGCACCTCAAGAGACCCAGTACTTC.

On this clone itself: At one end, the junction sequence differs from germline, possibly due to a read error. This rearrangement joins TRBV11-2 to TRBJ2-2; possibly TRBD2 for D (5 bases). This CDR3 has 11 residues. CDR1 and CDR2 (germline): SGHAT, FQNNGV. CDR3 bases: TGTGCCAGCAGCGAAACGAGGACTTTGCTTTTT. Amino acid sequence: CASSETRTLLF.

The chain joins TRBV3-1 (or the pseudogene TRBV3-2) to TRBJ1-4; TRBD1 matches at 8 bases. Germline assignment: CDR1 LGHDT and CDR2 YNNKEL (reference sequence). After removal of 4 bases from V and 7 bases from J, the junction contained 11 bases not matched to a gene. CDR3 size: 16 residues. CDR3 coding DNA: TGTGCCAGCAGCCCCCGGACAGGGTATTCGGGTGAAAAACTGTTTTTT. This encodes CASSPRTGYSGEKLFF.

V and J are TRBV7-9 and TRBJ1-2, with no clear D. The CDR3 is made up of 13 amino acids. From germline, CDR1 is SEHNR and CDR2 FQNEAQ (reference sequence). The V and J ends lost 4 bases and 4 bases respectively, with 10 bases between them. The CDR3 sequence: CASSSTQSYGYTF. The CDR3 region has the DNA TGTGCCAGCAGCTCGACACAATCCTATGGCTACACCTTC.

The rearrangement uses TRBV6-2 or TRBV6-3 and TRBJ2-7, with TRBD1 matching over 8 bases. The CDR3 runs to 15 residues. CDR1 and CDR2 (germline): MNHEY, SVGEGT. The ends lost 3 bases at V and 4 bases at J; junction bases unmatched: 8. DNA of the CDR3: TGTGCCAGCAGTTATGTCCGGACAGGGTCGTACGAGCAGTACTTC. Translation gives CASSYVRTGSYEQYF.

This chain joins TRBV7-2 and TRBJ1-6, with a weak D call TRBD1 (6 bases). CDR3 length: 17 amino acids. Trimming took off 5 bases at V and 6 bases at J, with 20 bases between the two ends. Germline V gives CDR1 SGHTA, CDR2 FQGNSA. CDR3 sequence reads: CASSVEPGGLSNSPLHF. CDR3 sequence (DNA): TGTGCCAGCAGCGTAGAACCGGGGGGCCTCAGTAATTCACCCCTCCACTTT. The full variable domain, with the rest looked up from reference TRBV7-2 and TRBJ1-6, is GAGVSQSPSNKVTEKGKDVELRCDPISGHTALYWYRQSLGQGLEFLIYFQGNSAPDKSGLPSDRFSAERTGGSVSTLTIQRTQQEDSAVYLCASSVEPGGLSNSPLHFGNGTRLTVT.

This sequence joins TRBV6-6 and TRBJ2-5, with 8 bases that match TRBD1. V trimming: 1 base; J trimming: 5 bases; junction bases outside the gene matches: 0. In germline, CDR1 is MNHNY, CDR2 SVGAGI (reference sequence). The CDR3 is made up of 13 amino acids. The CDR3 bases are TGTGCCAGCAGTTACTACAGGGGGGAGACCCAGTACTTC. Translation gives CASSYYRGETQYF.